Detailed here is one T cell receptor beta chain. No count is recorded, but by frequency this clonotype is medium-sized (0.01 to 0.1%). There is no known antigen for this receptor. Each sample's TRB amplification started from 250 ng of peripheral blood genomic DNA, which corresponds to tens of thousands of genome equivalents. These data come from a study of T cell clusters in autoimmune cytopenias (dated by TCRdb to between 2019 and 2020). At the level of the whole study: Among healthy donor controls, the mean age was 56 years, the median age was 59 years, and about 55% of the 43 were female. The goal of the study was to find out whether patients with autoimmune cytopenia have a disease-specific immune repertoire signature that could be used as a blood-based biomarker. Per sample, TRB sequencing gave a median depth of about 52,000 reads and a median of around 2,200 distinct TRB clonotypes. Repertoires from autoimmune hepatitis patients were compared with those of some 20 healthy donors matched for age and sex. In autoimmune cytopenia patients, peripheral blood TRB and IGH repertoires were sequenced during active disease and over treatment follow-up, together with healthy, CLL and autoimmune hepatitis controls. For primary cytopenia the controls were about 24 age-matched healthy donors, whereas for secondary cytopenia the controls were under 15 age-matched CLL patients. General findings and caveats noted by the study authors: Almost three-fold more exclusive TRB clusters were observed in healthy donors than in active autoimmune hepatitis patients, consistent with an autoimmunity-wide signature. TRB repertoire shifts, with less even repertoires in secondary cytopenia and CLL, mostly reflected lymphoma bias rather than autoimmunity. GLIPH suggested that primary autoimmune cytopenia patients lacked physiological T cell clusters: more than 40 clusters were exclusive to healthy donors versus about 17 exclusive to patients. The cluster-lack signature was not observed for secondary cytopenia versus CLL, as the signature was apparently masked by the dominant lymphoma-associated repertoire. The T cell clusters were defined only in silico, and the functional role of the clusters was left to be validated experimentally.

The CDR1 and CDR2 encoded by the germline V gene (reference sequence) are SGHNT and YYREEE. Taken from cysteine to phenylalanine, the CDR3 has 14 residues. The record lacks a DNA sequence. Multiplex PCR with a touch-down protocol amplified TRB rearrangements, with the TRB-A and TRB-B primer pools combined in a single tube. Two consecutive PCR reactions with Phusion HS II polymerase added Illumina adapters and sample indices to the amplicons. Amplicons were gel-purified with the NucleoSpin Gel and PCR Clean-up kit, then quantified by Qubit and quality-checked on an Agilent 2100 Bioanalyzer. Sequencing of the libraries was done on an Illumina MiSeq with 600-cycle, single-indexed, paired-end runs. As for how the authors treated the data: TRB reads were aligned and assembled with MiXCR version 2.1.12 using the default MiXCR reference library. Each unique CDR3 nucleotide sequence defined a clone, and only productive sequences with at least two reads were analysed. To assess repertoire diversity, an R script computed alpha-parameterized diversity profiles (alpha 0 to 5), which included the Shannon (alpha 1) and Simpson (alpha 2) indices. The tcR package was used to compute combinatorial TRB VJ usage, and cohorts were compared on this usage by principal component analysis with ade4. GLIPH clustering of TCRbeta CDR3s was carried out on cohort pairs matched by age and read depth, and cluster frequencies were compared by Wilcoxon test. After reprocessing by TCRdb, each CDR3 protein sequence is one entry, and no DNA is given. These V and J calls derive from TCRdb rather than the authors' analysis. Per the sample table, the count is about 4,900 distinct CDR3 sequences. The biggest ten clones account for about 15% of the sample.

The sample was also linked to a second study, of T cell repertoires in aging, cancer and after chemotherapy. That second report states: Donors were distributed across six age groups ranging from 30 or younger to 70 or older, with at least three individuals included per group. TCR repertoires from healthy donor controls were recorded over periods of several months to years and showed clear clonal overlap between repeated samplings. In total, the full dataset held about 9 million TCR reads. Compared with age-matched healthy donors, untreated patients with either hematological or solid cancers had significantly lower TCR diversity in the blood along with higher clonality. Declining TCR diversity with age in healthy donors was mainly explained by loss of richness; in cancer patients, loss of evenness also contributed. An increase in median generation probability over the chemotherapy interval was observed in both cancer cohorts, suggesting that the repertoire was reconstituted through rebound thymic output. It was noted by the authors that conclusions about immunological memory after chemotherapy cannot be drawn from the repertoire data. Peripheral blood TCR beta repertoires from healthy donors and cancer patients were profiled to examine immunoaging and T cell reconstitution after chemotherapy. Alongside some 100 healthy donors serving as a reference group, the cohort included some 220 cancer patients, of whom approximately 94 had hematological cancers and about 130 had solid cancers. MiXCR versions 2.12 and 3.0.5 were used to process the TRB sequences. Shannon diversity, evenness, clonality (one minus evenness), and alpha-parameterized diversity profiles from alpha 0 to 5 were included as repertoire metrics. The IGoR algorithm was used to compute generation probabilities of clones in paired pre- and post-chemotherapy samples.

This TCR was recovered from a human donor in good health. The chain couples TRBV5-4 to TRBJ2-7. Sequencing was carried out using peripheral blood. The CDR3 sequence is CASSYVQVPYEQYF.